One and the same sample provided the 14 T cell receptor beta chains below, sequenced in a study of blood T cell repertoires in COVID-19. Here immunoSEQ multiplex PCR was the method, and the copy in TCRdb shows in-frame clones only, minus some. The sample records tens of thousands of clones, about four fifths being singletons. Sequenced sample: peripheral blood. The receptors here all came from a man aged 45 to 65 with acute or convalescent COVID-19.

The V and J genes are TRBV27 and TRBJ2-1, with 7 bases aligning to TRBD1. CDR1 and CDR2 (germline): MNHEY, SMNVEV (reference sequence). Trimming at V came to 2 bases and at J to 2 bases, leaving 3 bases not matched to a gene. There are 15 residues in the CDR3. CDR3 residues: CASSLGTATYNEQFF. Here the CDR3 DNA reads TGTGCCAGCAGTTTAGGGACAGCAACCTACAATGAGCAGTTCTTC.

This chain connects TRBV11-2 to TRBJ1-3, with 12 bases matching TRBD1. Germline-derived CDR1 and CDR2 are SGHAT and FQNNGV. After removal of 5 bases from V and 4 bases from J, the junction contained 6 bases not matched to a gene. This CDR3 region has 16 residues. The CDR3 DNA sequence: TGTGCCAGCAGCCTCTGGGACAGGGGGCCAGGAAACACCATATATTTT. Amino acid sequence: CASSLWDRGPGNTIYF.

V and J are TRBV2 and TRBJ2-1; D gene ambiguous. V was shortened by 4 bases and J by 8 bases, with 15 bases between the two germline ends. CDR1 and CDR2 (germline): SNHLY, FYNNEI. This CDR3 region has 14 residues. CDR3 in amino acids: CASSGRGGAYEQFF. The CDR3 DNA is TGTGCCAGCAGTGGCAGAGGTGGCGCGTATGAGCAGTTCTTC.

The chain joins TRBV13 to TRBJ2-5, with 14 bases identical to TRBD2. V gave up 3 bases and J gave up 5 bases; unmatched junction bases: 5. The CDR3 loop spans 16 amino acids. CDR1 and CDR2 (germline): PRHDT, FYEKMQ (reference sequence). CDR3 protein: CASSLGLAGVRETQYF. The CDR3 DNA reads TGTGCCAGCAGCTTGGGACTAGCGGGGGTTCGGGAGACCCAGTACTTC.

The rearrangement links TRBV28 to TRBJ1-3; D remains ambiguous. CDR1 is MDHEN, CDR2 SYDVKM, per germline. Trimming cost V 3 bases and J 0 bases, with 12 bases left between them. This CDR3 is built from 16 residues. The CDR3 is CASSFLAPNSGNTIYF. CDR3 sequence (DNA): TGTGCCAGCAGTTTTCTCGCGCCTAACTCTGGAAACACCATATATTTT.

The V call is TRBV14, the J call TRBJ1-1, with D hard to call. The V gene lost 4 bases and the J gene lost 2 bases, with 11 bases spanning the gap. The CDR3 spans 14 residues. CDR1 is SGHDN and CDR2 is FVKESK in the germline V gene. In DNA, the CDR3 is TGTGCCAGCAGCCCGGCGGGAGCCAACACTGAAGCTTTCTTT. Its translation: CASSPAGANTEAFF.

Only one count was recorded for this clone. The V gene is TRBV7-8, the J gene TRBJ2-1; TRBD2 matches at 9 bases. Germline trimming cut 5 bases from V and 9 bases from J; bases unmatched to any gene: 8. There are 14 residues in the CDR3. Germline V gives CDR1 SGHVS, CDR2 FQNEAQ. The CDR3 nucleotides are TGTGCCAGCAGCCTCTCGAGGCGGGAGGGTGAGCAGTTCTTC. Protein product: CASSLSRREGEQFF.

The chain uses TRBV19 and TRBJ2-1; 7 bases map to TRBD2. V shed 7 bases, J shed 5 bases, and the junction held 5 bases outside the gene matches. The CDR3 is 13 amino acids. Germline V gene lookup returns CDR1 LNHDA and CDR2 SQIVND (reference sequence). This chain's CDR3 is CASTPTSDNEQFF. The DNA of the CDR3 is TGTGCCAGTACCCCTACTAGCGACAATGAGCAGTTCTTC. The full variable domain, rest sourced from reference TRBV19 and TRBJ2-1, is DGGITQSPKYLFRKEGQNVTLSCEQNLNHDAMYWYRQDPGQGLRLIYYSQIVNDFQKGDIAEGYSVSREKKESFPLTVTSAQKNPTAFYLCASTPTSDNEQFFGPGTRLTVL.

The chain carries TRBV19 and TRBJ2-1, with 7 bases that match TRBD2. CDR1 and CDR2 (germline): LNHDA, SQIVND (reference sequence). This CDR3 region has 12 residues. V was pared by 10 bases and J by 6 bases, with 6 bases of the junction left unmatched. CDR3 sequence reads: CATRTRGNEQFF. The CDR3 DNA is TGTGCCACCCGGACTAGGGGCAATGAGCAGTTCTTC.

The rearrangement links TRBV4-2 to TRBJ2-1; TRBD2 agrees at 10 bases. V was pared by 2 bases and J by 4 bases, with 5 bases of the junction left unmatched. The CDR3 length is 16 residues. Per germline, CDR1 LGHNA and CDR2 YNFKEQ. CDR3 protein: CASSQTSSGGYNEQFF. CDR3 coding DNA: TGTGCCAGCAGCCAAACCTCTAGCGGGGGATACAATGAGCAGTTCTTC.

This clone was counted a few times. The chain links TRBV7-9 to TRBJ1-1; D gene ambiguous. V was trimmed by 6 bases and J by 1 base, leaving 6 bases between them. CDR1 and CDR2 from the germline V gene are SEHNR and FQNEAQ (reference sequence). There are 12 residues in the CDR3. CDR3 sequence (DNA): TGTGCCAGCAGGCGGGAGAACACTGAAGCTTTCTTT. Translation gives CASRRENTEAFF.

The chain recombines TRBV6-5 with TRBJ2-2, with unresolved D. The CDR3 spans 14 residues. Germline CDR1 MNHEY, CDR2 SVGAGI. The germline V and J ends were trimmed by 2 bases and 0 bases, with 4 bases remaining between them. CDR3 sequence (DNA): TGTGCCAGCAGTTACGGGCCGAACACCGGGGAGCTGTTTTTT. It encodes CASSYGPNTGELFF.

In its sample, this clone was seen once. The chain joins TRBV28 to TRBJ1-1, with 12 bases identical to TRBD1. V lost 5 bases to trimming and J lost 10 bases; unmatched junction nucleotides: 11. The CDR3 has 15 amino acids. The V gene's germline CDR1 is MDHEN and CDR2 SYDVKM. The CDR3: CASSRGQGAFVSAFF. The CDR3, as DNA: TGTGCCAGCAGTCGGGGACAGGGGGCGTTTGTATCAGCTTTCTTT.

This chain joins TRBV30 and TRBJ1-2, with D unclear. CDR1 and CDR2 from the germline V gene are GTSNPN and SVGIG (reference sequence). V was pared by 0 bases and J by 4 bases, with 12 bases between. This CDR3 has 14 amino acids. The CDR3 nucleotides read TGTGCCTGGAGTGTACGAGGTCGGCTCTATGGCTACACCTTC. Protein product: CAWSVRGRLYGYTF. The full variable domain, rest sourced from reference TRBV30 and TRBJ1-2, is SQTIHQWPATLVQPVGSPLSLECTVEGTSNPNLYWYRQAAGRGLQLLFYSVGIGQISSEVPQNLSASRPQDRQFILSSKKLLLSDSGFYLCAWSVRGRLYGYTFGSGTRLTVV.